What follows are 16 T cell receptor beta chains derived from one specimen sequenced in a study of T cells in Graves' hyperthyroidism and ophthalmopathy. RNA transcripts served as the template for amplifying TCR beta CDR3 regions. A first-round RT-PCR of the TCR CDR3 used the HTBI primer set. MiXCR, applied by TCRdb to the multiplex PCR reads, yields one record per CDR3 protein. In the table there are over 300,000 distinct CDR3 sequences, over 11% of which are singletons. Input material: blood. Every receptor here comes from a woman in her sixties or seventies with Graves' hyperthyroidism.

The chain links TRBV28 to TRBJ2-2; D not certain. Germline V gene data show CDR1 as MDHEN and CDR2 as SYDVKM. V was trimmed by 3 bases and J by 6 bases, leaving 5 bases between them. The CDR3 runs to 12 residues. CDR3 residues: CASSFVPGELFF. The CDR3 DNA follows: TGTGCCAGCAGTTTCGTACCCGGGGAGCTGTTTTTT.

This clonotype was counted at least ten times. This rearrangement joins TRBV5-4 to TRBJ2-2; D is unclear. Trimming left V 0 bases short and J 0 bases short, with 9 bases between. CDR3 length: 16 residues. CDR1 and CDR2 (germline): SGHNT, YYREEE (reference sequence). The CDR3 loop is CASSLAGGSNTGELFF. CDR3 DNA: TGTGCCAGCAGCTTGGCTGGCGGATCGAACACCGGGGAGCTGTTTTTT.

This clonotype was seen a handful of times. This sequence joins TRBV19 and TRBJ1-3, with D uncertain. The CDR3 sequence is 15 residues long. V was shortened by 4 bases and J by 0 bases, with 10 bases between the two germline ends. CDR1 is LNHDA and CDR2 is SQIVND in the germline V gene (reference sequence). For the CDR3, the DNA is TGTGCCAGTAGTACCCAACCTAGCTCTGGAAACACCATATATTTT. Protein: CASSTQPSSGNTIYF.

This chain joins TRBV10-3 and TRBJ2-2, with 10 bases aligning to TRBD2. V shed 6 bases and J 3 bases; nucleotides not matched to a gene: 4. Germline CDR1 is ENHRY and CDR2 is SYGVKD. CDR3 length equals 15 residues. The DNA for the CDR3 is TGTGCCATCAGCACCGGGACTAGCGACACCGGGGAGCTGTTTTTT. Encoded protein: CAISTGTSDTGELFF.

This clonotype occurred many times. The V call is TRBV5-8, the J call TRBJ2-1, with TRBD2 as a possible D gene (6 bases). V lost 0 bases and J lost 5, with 12 bases in between. The V gene's germline CDR1 is SGHTS and CDR2 YDEGEE. There are 15 residues in the CDR3. The CDR3 spells CASSLGLALNNEQFF. The DNA for the CDR3 is TGTGCCAGCAGCTTGGGGCTAGCGTTGAACAATGAGCAGTTCTTC.

This clonotype was recorded at least ten times. This may come from a read error, since a much larger clone is one base off. This chain joins TRBV7-9 and TRBJ2-1, with 9 bases matching TRBD2. With 8 bases clipped from V and 5 bases from J, the junction kept 4 bases outside the gene matches. The CDR3 is 13 residues long. Germline V gene lookup returns CDR1 SEHNR and CDR2 FQNEAQ (reference sequence). The CDR3 bases are TGTGCCAGCCTGCTAGCGGGAAACAATGAGCAGTTCTTC. This encodes CASLLAGNNEQFF.

This clonotype was recorded many times. The DNA of the CDR3 is TGTGCCAGCAGCCCCCCTGGGACAGGCGGACGGAAATATAGCAATCAGCCCCAGCATTTT. Its protein is CASSPPGTGGRKYSNQPQHF. The chain is built from TRBV2 and TRBJ1-5, with 8 nucleotides matching TRBD1. The V gene's germline CDR1 is SNHLY and CDR2 FYNNEI. V lost 6 bases to trimming and J lost 0 bases; unmatched junction nucleotides: 19. This CDR3 has 20 residues. The variable domain in full, completed from reference TRBV2 and TRBJ1-5, reads EPEVTQTPSHQVTQMGQEVILRCVPISNHLYFYWYRQILGQKVEFLVSFYNNEISEKSEIFDDQFSVERPDGSNFTLKIRSTKLEDSAMYFCASSPPGTGGRKYSNQPQHFGDGTRLSIL.

The rearrangement joins TRBV6-1 to TRBJ2-5, with 12 bases aligning to TRBD1. The germline CDR1 and CDR2 sequences are MNHNS and SASEGT. The CDR3 sequence is 16 residues long. The V segment lost 5 bases and the J segment 4 bases; nucleotides outside the gene matches: 8. CDR3 in DNA: TGTGCCAGCAGTCACGGGACAGGGGGCTTTCGAGAGACCCAGTACTTC. Its protein product is CASSHGTGGFRETQYF.

This clonotype was seen many times. The chain has TRBV11-3 and TRBJ2-3; 8 bases agree with TRBD2. V lost 0 bases, J lost 4 bases, and 6 bases stayed unmatched. This CDR3 has 16 residues. Germline V gene sequence: CDR1 SGHNT, CDR2 YENEEA. The CDR3 nucleotides are TGTGCCAGCAGCTTAGATAGCGGGACACGTGCAGATACGCAGTATTTT. It specifies CASSLDSGTRADTQYF.

This clonotype was counted at least ten times. The rearrangement links TRBV7-6 to TRBJ2-7, with 14 bases aligning to TRBD2. The germline gives CDR1 SGHVS, CDR2 FNYEAQ. V shed 4 bases, J shed 4 bases, and the junction held 3 bases outside the gene matches. CDR3 size: 15 residues. CDR3: CASSSGLAGGYEQYF. CDR3 in DNA: TGTGCCAGCAGCTCCGGACTAGCGGGAGGATACGAGCAGTACTTC.

The rearrangement links TRBV11-1 to TRBJ2-1; 12 bases map to TRBD2. From germline, CDR1 is SGHAT and CDR2 FQDESV (reference sequence). Trimming cost V 2 bases and J 9 bases; bases outside gene matches: 11. The CDR3 is made up of 17 amino acids. The CDR3 reads CASSLTPTSGRNGEQFF. As DNA, the CDR3 is TGTGCCAGCAGCTTAACCCCGACTAGCGGGAGAAACGGTGAGCAGTTCTTC.

The sample holds many counts of this clonotype. The J gene is TRBJ2-5, the V gene TRBV9; 8 nucleotides match TRBD1. Germline loops: CDR1 SGDLS, CDR2 YYNGEE. The CDR3 consists of 15 residues. J lost 5 bases, V lost 1 base, and 7 bases had no gene match. The DNA of the CDR3 is TGTGCCAGCAGCGTATTGACAGGGGCAGGGGAGACCCAGTACTTC. It specifies CASSVLTGAGETQYF.

This clonotype has ten or more counts. The gene calls are TRBV19 and TRBJ1-1, with D possibly being TRBD1 (5 bases). The CDR3 loop spans 14 amino acids. Germline V gene lookup returns CDR1 LNHDA and CDR2 SQIVND (reference sequence). V was shortened by 3 bases and J by 4 bases, with 12 bases between the two germline ends. The CDR3 is CASSMQGGSTEAFF. CDR3 nucleotide sequence: TGTGCCAGTAGTATGCAGGGCGGGAGCACTGAAGCTTTCTTT.

The chain uses TRBV10-3 and TRBJ2-5; unclear D gene. Trimming took 4 bases from V and 0 from J, leaving 3 bases between them. Germline V gives CDR1 ENHRY, CDR2 SYGVKD. There are 12 residues in the CDR3. CDR3 sequence reads: CAISVDQETQYF. CDR3 nucleotide sequence: TGTGCCATCAGTGTCGACCAAGAGACCCAGTACTTC.

This clonotype occurred many times. The J gene is TRBJ2-7, the V gene TRBV10-1, with 7 bases matching TRBD1. Germline loops: CDR1 WNHNN, CDR2 SYGVQD (reference sequence). With 5 bases clipped from V and 0 bases from J, the junction kept 4 bases outside the gene matches. This CDR3 is built from 14 residues. In nucleotides, the CDR3 is TGCGCCAGCAGTCCCGGACAGGCCTCCTACGAGCAGTACTTC. Protein sequence: CASSPGQASYEQYF.

The chain is built from TRBV12-5 and TRBJ2-1; 10 bases are a match to TRBD2. Germline CDR1 is LGHNT and CDR2 is FRNRAP. This CDR3 has 16 residues. V lost 6 bases, J lost 3 bases, and 8 bases stayed unmatched. In DNA form, the CDR3 reads TGTGCTAGTGGCCGAGGGGCTAGCGGGAGCTACAATGAGCAGTTCTTC. It codes for CASGRGASGSYNEQFF.